The text below deals with one T cell receptor beta chain. The antigen is not known. All CD4+ cells other than CD45RA+CCR7+CD95- naive cells were sorted as memory, over 95% pure. Sorting first excluded CD8+, CD14+, CD16+, CD56+, CD19+ and CD25-bright cells. CDR1 SNHLY and CDR2 FYNNEI come from the germline V gene. V lost 0 bases and J 3 bases, leaving 8 bases between the germline ends. The CDR3 contains 14 residues. The sample belongs to a study of human CD4 T cells and Enterobacteriaceae. Profiling relied on immunoSEQ multiplex PCR, and the TCRdb table lists in-frame clones only, not all of them. The sample lists tens of thousands of clones; approximately 80% were seen once. General study points: Ex vivo clonotype reactivity was inferred only by sequence matching.

The sample consisted of memory CD4+ T cells from blood. This receptor was identified in a human donor in good health. The chain links TRBV2 to TRBJ1-2; a weak D match, TRBD1 (6 bases). The CDR3 loop reads CASSEAWTDYGYTF. The CDR3 DNA follows: TGTGCCAGCAGTGAAGCGTGGACAGACTATGGCTACACCTTC.